This paragraph covers one TCR beta chain sequence. The sample originates from a study of blood T cell repertoires in COVID-19. Original analysis: Counts of nucleated cells, estimated from reference gene primer amplification, were obtained. TCRdb keeps only in-frame clones here, not all; method: immunoSEQ multiplex PCR. Clone size and V and J calls were adopted from that table, with D and trimming inferred from the DNA. Here the sample spans about 170,000 clones, 80% to 85% being singletons. The TCR was taken from a man aged 70-80 years with active or convalescent COVID-19. Sequenced sample: peripheral blood.

The CDR3 nucleotides are TGTGCCTGGAGCCCTGGGCCTTTCAGGGAGCAGTACTTC. This encodes CAWSPGPFREQYF. The chain uses TRBV30 and TRBJ2-7, with D unclear. The V gene lost 3 bases and the J gene lost 7 bases, with 16 bases spanning the gap. Germline loops: CDR1 GTSNPN, CDR2 SVGIG (reference sequence). The CDR3 covers 13 residues. Complete variable domain (other parts from reference TRBV30 and TRBJ2-7): SQTIHQWPATLVQPVGSPLSLECTVEGTSNPNLYWYRQAAGRGLQLLFYSVGIGQISSEVPQNLSASRPQDRQFILSSKKLLLSDSGFYLCAWSPGPFREQYFGPGTRLTVT.